These 21 T cell receptor beta chains came from one sample sequenced in a study of resident and recirculating memory T cells in vitiligo. Generated by immunoSEQ multiplex PCR, the TCRdb table keeps only in-frame clones and is missing some. The repertoire consists of fewer than 85,000 clones, with around 90% occurring once and the leading ten covering roughly 5.1%. The sequencing input was blood. The receptors originated from a male donor with vitiligo.

The chain links TRBV12-5 to TRBJ2-1, with D tentatively TRBD2 (6 bases). This CDR3 comprises 17 residues. The V end lost 5 bases, the J end lost 0 bases, and 17 bases lay between the germline ends. Germline CDR1 LGHNT, CDR2 FRNRAP. The CDR3 DNA follows: TGTGCTAGTGGTGTCCCGGGACTCGGGAGCTCCTACAATGAGCAGTTCTTC. Translated, it gives CASGVPGLGSSYNEQFF.

The rearrangement joins TRBV27 to TRBJ2-2; possibly TRBD2 for D (6 bases). This CDR3 contains 19 residues. Trimming removed 4 bases from V and 5 bases from J, with 26 bases in between. Germline values: CDR1 MNHEY, CDR2 SMNVEV (reference sequence). The CDR3 DNA follows: TGTGCCAGCAGTTCGCGGATGTGGCGGGAAGGCATGCAGACCGGGGAGCTGTTTTTT. Translating gives CASSSRMWREGMQTGELFF.

In its sample, this clone was seen once. The J gene is TRBJ2-5, the V gene TRBV11-2; D is ambiguous. Trimming pared 2 bases from V and 2 bases from J, leaving 9 bases between. CDR1 and CDR2 (germline): SGHAT, FQNNGV. This CDR3 spans 14 amino acids. The CDR3 region is CASSLSARQETQYF. The CDR3 region has the DNA TGTGCCAGCAGCTTATCCGCGCGGCAAGAGACCCAGTACTTC.

This clone was found once. This chain joins TRBV5-1 and TRBJ1-4; D ambiguous. V lost 4 bases to trimming and J lost 0 bases, with 7 bases between them. The CDR3 has 14 residues. CDR1 is SGHRS, CDR2 YFSETQ, per germline. The CDR3 region is CASSPAATNEKLFF. In DNA, the CDR3 is TGCGCCAGCAGCCCGGCGGCAACTAATGAAAAACTGTTTTTT.

J is TRBJ1-4 and V is TRBV4-1; D is unclear. Germline V lookup: CDR1 MGHRA, CDR2 YSYEKL. The length of the CDR3 is 15 residues. Between the trimmed V and J ends, which lost 4 bases and 4 bases, there was a span of 13 bases. CDR3 protein: CASSPPRSRNEKLFF. For the CDR3, the DNA is TGCGCCAGCAGCCCTCCCAGGTCTCGTAATGAAAAACTGTTTTTT.

The chain recombines TRBV5-8 with TRBJ2-7; D call uncertain. In germline, CDR1 is SGHTS, CDR2 YDEGEE. Trimming pared 5 bases from V and 2 bases from J, leaving 5 bases between. This CDR3 region has 11 residues. The CDR3: CASSPAYEQYF. In DNA, the CDR3 is TGTGCCAGCAGTCCAGCCTACGAGCAGTACTTC.

The V gene is TRBV28, the J gene TRBJ2-5; possible D gene TRBD2, 6 bases. V lost 3 bases, J lost 0 bases, and 14 bases lay in between. Germline V gene lookup returns CDR1 MDHEN and CDR2 SYDVKM. This CDR3 has 16 amino acids. Here the CDR3 reads CASSLVASAYQETQYF. CDR3 bases: TGTGCCAGCAGTTTGGTGGCTAGCGCGTACCAAGAGACCCAGTACTTC. The variable domain in full, completed from reference TRBV28 and TRBJ2-5, reads DVKVTQSSRYLVKRTGEKVFLECVQDMDHENMFWYRQDPGLGLRLIYFSYDVKMKEKGDIPEGYSVSREKKERFSLILESASTNQTSMYLCASSLVASAYQETQYFGPGTRLLVL.

V usage is TRBV5-1 and J usage is TRBJ2-3, with 7 bases lining up with TRBD2. Germline CDR1 SGHRS, CDR2 YFSETQ. V lost 0 bases, J lost 4 bases, and 8 bases stayed unmatched. The CDR3 has 16 amino acids. CDR3 nucleotide sequence: TGCGCCAGCAGCTTGGCCGTGGCGGGAGTGGCAGATACGCAGTATTTT. This sequence encodes CASSLAVAGVADTQYF.

This sequence joins TRBV28 and TRBJ2-7; D not certain. This CDR3 has 14 residues. Deletions cut 1 base from V and 6 bases from J, with 13 bases between. CDR1 is MDHEN, CDR2 SYDVKM, per germline. The CDR3 DNA follows: TGTGCCAGCAGTTTATTTGTCGTATCGGGCGAGCAGTACTTC. Translated, it gives CASSLFVVSGEQYF.

The chain uses TRBV5-4 and TRBJ2-5; D is possibly TRBD1 (5 bases). The CDR3 loop spans 13 amino acids. Germline V gene lookup returns CDR1 SGHNT and CDR2 YYREEE (reference sequence). Trimming took 0 bases from V and 3 from J, leaving 6 bases between them. CDR3 residues: CASSLETEETQYF. DNA for the CDR3: TGTGCCAGCAGCTTGGAGACAGAAGAGACCCAGTACTTC. The whole variable domain, filled in from reference TRBV5-4 and TRBJ2-5, reads ETGVTQSPTHLIKTRGQQVTLRCSSQSGHNTVSWYQQALGQGPQFIFQYYREEENGRGNFPPRFSGLQFPNYSSELNVNALELDDSALYLCASSLETEETQYFGPGTRLLVL.

The chain joins TRBV28 to TRBJ2-1; D is possibly TRBD1 (5 bases). Germline CDR1 MDHEN, CDR2 SYDVKM. The CDR3 is 16 amino acids. The ends were cut back, 2 bases at V and 2 bases at J, with 13 bases in the middle. The CDR3 bases are TGTGCCAGCAGTTTAAGCTCGCAGGGTGCCTACAATGAGCAGTTCTTC. It is translated as CASSLSSQGAYNEQFF.

This clone was seen a handful of times. The genes are TRBV30 and TRBJ1-2; no clear D. Looked up from germline, CDR1 is GTSNPN and CDR2 is SVGIG (reference sequence). This CDR3 comprises 13 residues. The V end was cut by 0 bases, the J end by 2 bases, with 7 bases between. The CDR3 DNA reads TGTGCCTGGAGTGTACGGGGAAACTATGGCTACACCTTC. This sequence encodes CAWSVRGNYGYTF. Based on the CDR3 plus reference TRBV30 and TRBJ1-2, the full variable domain is SQTIHQWPATLVQPVGSPLSLECTVEGTSNPNLYWYRQAAGRGLQLLFYSVGIGQISSEVPQNLSASRPQDRQFILSSKKLLLSDSGFYLCAWSVRGNYGYTFGSGTRLTVV.

The V call is TRBV4-1, the J call TRBJ1-2; no definite D call. CDR1 is MGHRA, CDR2 YSYEKL, per germline. V was cut by 0 bases and J by 8 bases, with 16 bases left in between. The CDR3 totals 15 residues. In nucleotides, the CDR3 is TGCGCCAGCAGCCAAGATGGGAGGAAGGATAAAGGCTACACCTTC. Its protein is CASSQDGRKDKGYTF.

The gene calls are TRBV9 and TRBJ2-4, with D maybe TRBD2 (6 bases). V shed 2 bases and J shed 0 bases, with 9 bases lying between them. Germline-derived CDR1 and CDR2 are SGDLS and YYNGEE. The CDR3 sequence is 15 residues long. CDR3 sequence (DNA): TGTGCCAGCAGCGTGGGACTCCAAGCCAAAAACATTCAGTACTTC. It encodes CASSVGLQAKNIQYF.

The genes are TRBV12-2 and TRBJ2-3; the table's D call of TRBD2 was not tested on the DNA. TRBV12-2 has pseudogene status. This CDR3 contains 18 residues. CDR3 amino acids: CASRLAHPRRLSTDTQYF. The CDR3 region has the DNA TGTGCAAGTCGCTTAGCCCACCCCCGGAGACTAAGCACAGATACGCAGTATTTT.

The chain carries TRBV9 and TRBJ2-5; 8 nucleotides agree with TRBD1. Germline V gives CDR1 SGDLS, CDR2 YYNGEE. V was clipped by 4 bases and J by 1 base; unmatched bases: 3. The CDR3 has 14 amino acids. The CDR3 loop is CASSTQGAQETQYF. The CDR3 DNA follows: TGTGCCAGCAGCACTCAGGGGGCCCAAGAGACCCAGTACTTC.

The V gene is TRBV28, the J gene TRBJ2-3; 7 positions agree with TRBD1. CDR3 length: 14 amino acids. Germline trimming cut 5 bases from V and 8 bases from J; bases unmatched to any gene: 10. CDR1 MDHEN and CDR2 SYDVKM come from the germline V gene. CDR3 DNA sequence: TGTGCCAGCAGTAGACAGGGCCCCCCTCCTACGCAGTATTTT. Protein: CASSRQGPPPTQYF. Filled out from reference TRBV28 and TRBJ2-3, the complete variable domain reads DVKVTQSSRYLVKRTGEKVFLECVQDMDHENMFWYRQDPGLGLRLIYFSYDVKMKEKGDIPEGYSVSREKKERFSLILESASTNQTSMYLCASSRQGPPPTQYFGPGTRLTVL.

The rearrangement links TRBV5-1 to TRBJ1-1; 12 bases fit TRBD1. Germline V CDR1 and CDR2: SGHRS, YFSETQ. Trimming cost V 4 bases and J 5 bases; bases outside gene matches: 6. The CDR3 length is 15 residues. The CDR3 sequence is CASSGTGGRGTEAFF. CDR3 bases: TGCGCCAGCAGCGGGACAGGGGGCCGGGGGACTGAAGCTTTCTTT.

This chain uses TRBV28 with TRBJ1-5; D is uncertain. Germline assignment: CDR1 MDHEN and CDR2 SYDVKM. V was shortened by 8 bases and J by 5 bases, with 10 bases between the two germline ends. The CDR3 runs to 12 residues. The CDR3 is CASWPEDQPQHF. CDR3 sequence (DNA): TGTGCCAGCTGGCCAGAAGATCAGCCCCAGCATTTT.

The chain has TRBV7-3 and TRBJ1-2; no clear D. Trimming shortened V by 1 base and J by 13 bases, and 19 bases separated the two germline ends. CDR3 length: 14 amino acids. Germline V gene sequence: CDR1 SGHTA, CDR2 FQGTGA. CDR3 nucleotide sequence: TGTGCCAGCAGCTTAAGGGATCGTCCCCTGGAGGTCACCTTC. This sequence encodes CASSLRDRPLEVTF.

The chain combines TRBV19 with TRBJ1-5; D uncertain. Trimming cost V 3 bases and J 7 bases, with 4 bases left between them. The CDR3 covers 11 residues. From germline, CDR1 is LNHDA and CDR2 SQIVND (reference sequence). Written as DNA, the CDR3 is TGTGCCAGTAGTATCGGGCAGCCCCAGCATTTT. Its translation: CASSIGQPQHF.